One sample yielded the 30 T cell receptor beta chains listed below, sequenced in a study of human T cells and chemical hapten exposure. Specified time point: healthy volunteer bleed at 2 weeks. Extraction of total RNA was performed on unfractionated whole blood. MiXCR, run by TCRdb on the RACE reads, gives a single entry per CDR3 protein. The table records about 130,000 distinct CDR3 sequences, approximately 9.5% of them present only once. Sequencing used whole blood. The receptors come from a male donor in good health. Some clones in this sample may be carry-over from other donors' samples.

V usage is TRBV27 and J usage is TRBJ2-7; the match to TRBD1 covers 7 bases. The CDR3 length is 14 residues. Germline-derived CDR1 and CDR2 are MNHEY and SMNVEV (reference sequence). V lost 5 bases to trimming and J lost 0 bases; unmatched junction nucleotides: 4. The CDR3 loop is CASSPRDSSYEQYF. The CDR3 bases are TGTGCCAGCAGTCCCCGGGACAGCTCCTACGAGCAGTACTTC.

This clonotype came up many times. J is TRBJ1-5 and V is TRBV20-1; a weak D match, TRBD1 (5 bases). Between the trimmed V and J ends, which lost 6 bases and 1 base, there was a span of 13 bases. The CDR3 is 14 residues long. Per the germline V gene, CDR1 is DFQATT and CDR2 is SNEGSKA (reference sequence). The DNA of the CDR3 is TGCAGTGCGCAGATGGGGGAGAGCAATCAGCCCCAGCATTTT. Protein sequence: CSAQMGESNQPQHF.

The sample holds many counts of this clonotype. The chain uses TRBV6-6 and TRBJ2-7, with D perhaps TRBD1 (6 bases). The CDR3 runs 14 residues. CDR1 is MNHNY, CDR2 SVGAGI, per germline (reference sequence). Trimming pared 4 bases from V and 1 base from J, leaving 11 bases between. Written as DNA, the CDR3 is TGTGCCAGCAGTTTGGACGGACAGTCCTACGAGCAGTACTTC. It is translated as CASSLDGQSYEQYF.

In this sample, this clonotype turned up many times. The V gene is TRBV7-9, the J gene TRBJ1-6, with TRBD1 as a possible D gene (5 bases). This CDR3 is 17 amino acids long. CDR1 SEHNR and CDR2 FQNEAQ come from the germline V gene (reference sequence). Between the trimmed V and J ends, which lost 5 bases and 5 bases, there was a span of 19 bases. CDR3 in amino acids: CASSPPAGVINNSPLHF. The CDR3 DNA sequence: TGTGCCAGCAGCCCCCCCGCGGGGGTAATTAATAATTCACCCCTCCACTTT.

CDR3 DNA sequence: TGTGCCAGCAGCGCCCTACAGGGGGCGCGATATGGCTACACCTTC. The encoded protein is CASSALQGARYGYTF. V gene TRBV7-2 combines with J gene TRBJ1-2; 9 nucleotides agree with TRBD1. CDR3 size: 15 residues. The germline CDR1 and CDR2 sequences are SGHTA and FQGNSA. J gave up 5 bases and V 5 bases, and 9 bases lay outside the gene matches.

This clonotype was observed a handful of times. CDR3 sequence reads: CAWSVGPFGEQFF. The CDR3 DNA follows: TGTGCCTGGAGTGTAGGACCCTTCGGTGAGCAGTTCTTC. The rearrangement joins TRBV30 to TRBJ2-1; no definite D call. CDR1 and CDR2 from the germline V gene are GTSNPN and SVGIG (reference sequence). This CDR3 region has 13 residues. V lost 0 bases, J lost 9 bases, and 12 bases lay in between.

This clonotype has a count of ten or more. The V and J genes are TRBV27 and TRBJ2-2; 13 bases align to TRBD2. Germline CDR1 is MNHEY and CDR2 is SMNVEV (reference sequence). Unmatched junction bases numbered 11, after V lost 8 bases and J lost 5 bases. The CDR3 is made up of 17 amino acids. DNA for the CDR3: TGTGCCAGCGCCCCTCAGGGACTAGCGGGAACGACCGGGGAGCTGTTTTTT. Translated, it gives CASAPQGLAGTTGELFF.

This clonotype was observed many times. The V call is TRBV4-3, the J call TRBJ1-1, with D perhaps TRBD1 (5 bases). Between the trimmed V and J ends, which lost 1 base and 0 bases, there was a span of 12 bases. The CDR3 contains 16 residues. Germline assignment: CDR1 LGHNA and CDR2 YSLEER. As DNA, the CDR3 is TGCGCCAGCAGCCAAGCTCGGGGGGGAATGAACACTGAAGCTTTCTTT. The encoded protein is CASSQARGGMNTEAFF.

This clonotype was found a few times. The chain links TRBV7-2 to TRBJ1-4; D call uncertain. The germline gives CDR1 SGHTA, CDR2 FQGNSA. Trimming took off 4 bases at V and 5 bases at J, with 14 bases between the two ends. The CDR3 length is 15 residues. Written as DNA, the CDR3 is TGTGCCAGCAGCTGGATCTTTTCTCAAAATGAAAAACTGTTTTTT. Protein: CASSWIFSQNEKLFF.

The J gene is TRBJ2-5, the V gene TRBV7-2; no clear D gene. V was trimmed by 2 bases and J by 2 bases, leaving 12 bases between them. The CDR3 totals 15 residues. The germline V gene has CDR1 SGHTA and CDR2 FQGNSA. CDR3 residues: CASSLSPVSQETQYF. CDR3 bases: TGTGCCAGCAGCTTATCGCCCGTTTCGCAAGAGACCCAGTACTTC.

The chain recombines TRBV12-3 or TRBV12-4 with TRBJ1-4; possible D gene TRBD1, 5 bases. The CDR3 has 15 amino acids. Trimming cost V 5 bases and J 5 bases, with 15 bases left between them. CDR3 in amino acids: CASSPNRGLNEKLFF. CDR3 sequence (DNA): TGTGCCAGCAGTCCTAATCGGGGCCTGAATGAAAAACTGTTTTTT.

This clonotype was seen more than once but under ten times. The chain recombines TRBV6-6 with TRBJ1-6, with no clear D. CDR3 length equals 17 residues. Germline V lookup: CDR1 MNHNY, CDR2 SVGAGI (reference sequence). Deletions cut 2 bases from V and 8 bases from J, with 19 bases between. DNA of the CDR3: TGTGCCAGCAGTTACAGGAACGGGCCGGCGCCCCATTCACCCCTCCACTTT. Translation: CASSYRNGPAPHSPLHF.

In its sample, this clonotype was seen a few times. This CDR3 reads CASSPGGSSNEQFF. CDR3 bases: TGTGCCAGCAGCCCAGGGGGGTCGTCCAATGAGCAGTTCTTC. The gene calls are TRBV7-2 and TRBJ2-1, with D possibly matching TRBD1 (7 bases). The germline gives CDR1 SGHTA, CDR2 FQGNSA. Trimming took off 5 bases at V and 6 bases at J, with 14 bases between the two ends. The CDR3 is made up of 14 amino acids. Drawing the rest from reference TRBV7-2 and TRBJ2-1, the complete variable domain is GAGVSQSPSNKVTEKGKDVELRCDPISGHTALYWYRQSLGQGLEFLIYFQGNSAPDKSGLPSDRFSAERTGGSVSTLTIQRTQQEDSAVYLCASSPGGSSNEQFFGPGTRLTVL.

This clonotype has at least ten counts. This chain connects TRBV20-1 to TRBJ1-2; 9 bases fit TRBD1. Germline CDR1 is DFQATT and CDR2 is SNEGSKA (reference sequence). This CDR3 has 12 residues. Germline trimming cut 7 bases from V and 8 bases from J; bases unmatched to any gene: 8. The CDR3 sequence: CSGTGEIQGYTF. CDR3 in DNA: TGCAGTGGGACAGGGGAGATACAAGGCTACACCTTC.

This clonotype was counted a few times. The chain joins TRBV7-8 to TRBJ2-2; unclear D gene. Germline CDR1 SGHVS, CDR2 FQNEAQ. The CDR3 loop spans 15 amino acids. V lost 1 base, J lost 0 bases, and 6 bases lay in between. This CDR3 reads CASSLVPANTGELFF. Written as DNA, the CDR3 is TGTGCCAGCAGCTTAGTACCAGCGAACACCGGGGAGCTGTTTTTT.

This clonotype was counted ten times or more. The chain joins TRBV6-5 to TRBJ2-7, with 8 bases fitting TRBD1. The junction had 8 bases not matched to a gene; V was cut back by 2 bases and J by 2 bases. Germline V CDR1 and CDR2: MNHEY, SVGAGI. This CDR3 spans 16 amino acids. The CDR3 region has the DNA TGTGCCAGCAGTTACGGCGGAGGACAGGGAACCTACGAGCAGTACTTC. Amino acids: CASSYGGGQGTYEQYF.

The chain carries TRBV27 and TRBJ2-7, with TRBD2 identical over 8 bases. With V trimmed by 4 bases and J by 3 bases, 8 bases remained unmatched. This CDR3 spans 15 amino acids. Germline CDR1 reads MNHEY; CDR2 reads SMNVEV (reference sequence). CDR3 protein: CASSSPPAGGYEQYF. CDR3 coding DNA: TGTGCCAGCAGTTCTCCCCCGGCGGGGGGCTACGAGCAGTACTTC.

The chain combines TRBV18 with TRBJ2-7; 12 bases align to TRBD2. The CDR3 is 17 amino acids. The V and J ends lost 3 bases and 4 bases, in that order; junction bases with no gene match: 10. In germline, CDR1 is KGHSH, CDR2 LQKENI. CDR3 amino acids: CASSPLAGGPGRYEQYF. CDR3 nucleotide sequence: TGTGCCAGCTCACCCCTAGCGGGAGGGCCCGGAAGGTACGAGCAGTACTTC.

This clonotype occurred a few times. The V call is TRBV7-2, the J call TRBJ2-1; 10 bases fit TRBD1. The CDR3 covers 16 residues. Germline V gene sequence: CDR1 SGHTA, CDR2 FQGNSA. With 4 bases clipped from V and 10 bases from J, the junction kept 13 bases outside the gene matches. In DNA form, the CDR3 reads TGTGCCAGCAGCTCGTCGACAGGGGGCCTTCGATACGAGCAGTTCTTC. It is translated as CASSSSTGGLRYEQFF.

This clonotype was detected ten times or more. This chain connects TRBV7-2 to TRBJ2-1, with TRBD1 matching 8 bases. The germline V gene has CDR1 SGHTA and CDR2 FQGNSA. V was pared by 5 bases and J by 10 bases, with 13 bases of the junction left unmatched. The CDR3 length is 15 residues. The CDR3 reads CASSPQDRVRQEQFF. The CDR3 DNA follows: TGTGCCAGCAGCCCCCAGGACAGGGTACGGCAAGAGCAGTTCTTC.

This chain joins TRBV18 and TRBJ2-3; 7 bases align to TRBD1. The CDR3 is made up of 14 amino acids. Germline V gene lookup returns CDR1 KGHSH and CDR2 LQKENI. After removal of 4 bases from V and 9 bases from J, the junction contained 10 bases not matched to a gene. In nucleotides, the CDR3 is TGTGCCAGCTCACTGGGGACAGCAACTGCGACGCAGTATTTT. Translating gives CASSLGTATATQYF.

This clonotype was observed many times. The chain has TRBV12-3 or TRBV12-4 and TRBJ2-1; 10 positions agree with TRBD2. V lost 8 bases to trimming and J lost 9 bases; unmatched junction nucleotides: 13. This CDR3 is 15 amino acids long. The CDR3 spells CASSITGLAMSEQFF. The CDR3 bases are TGTGCCAGCTCCATTACGGGACTAGCGATGTCTGAGCAGTTCTTC.

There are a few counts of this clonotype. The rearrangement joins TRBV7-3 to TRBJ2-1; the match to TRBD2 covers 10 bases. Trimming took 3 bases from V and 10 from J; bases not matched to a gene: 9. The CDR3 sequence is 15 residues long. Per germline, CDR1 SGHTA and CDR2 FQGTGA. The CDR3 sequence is CASSLERGGLSEQFF. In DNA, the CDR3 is TGTGCCAGCAGCTTGGAGCGGGGGGGCCTGTCCGAGCAGTTCTTC.

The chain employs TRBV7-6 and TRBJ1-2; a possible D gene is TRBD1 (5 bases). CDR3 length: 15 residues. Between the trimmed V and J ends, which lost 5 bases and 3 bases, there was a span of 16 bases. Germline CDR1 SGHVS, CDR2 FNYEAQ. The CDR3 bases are TGTGCCAGCAGCCCAGACACCCCGGGGGACTATGGCTACACCTTC. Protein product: CASSPDTPGDYGYTF.

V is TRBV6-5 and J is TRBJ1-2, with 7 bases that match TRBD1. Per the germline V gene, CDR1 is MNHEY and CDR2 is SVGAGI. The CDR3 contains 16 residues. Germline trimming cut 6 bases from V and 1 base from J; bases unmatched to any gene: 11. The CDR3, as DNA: TGTGCCAGCAGCCCCGACAGGGAACCTATTAACTATGGCTACACCTTC. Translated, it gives CASSPDREPINYGYTF.

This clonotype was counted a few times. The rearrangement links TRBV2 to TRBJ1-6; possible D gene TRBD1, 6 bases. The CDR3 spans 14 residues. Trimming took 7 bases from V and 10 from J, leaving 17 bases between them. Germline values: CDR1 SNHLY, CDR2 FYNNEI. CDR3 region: CASTKTGYGSPLHF. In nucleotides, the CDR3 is TGTGCCAGCACTAAAACAGGGTATGGATCACCCCTCCACTTT.

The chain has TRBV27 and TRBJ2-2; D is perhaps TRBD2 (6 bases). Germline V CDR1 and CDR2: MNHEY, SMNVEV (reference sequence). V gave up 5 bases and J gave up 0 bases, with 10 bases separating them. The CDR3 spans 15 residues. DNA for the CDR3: TGTGCCAGCAGTCTCCTAGCGCCGAACACCGGGGAGCTGTTTTTT. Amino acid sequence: CASSLLAPNTGELFF.

The CDR3 coding sequence is TGTGCCAGCAGTCCTTGGGGGGAGGGTTTAAATTCACCCCTCCACTTT. Protein sequence: CASSPWGEGLNSPLHF. V usage is TRBV12-3 or TRBV12-4 and J usage is TRBJ1-6; TRBD1 is a possible D gene (5 bases). The CDR3 sequence is 16 residues long. The V end was cut by 5 bases, the J end by 7 bases, with 18 bases between.

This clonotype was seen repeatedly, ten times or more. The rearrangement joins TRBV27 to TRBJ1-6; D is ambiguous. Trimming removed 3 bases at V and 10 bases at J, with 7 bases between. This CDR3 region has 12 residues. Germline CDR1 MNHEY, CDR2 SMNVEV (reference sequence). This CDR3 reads CASSLRGSPLHF. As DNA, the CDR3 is TGTGCCAGCAGTTTGCGGGGATCACCCCTCCACTTT.

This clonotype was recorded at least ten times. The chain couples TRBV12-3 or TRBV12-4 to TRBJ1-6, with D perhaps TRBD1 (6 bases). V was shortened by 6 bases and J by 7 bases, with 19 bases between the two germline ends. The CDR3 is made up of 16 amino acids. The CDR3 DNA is TGTGCCAGCAGCTTGCCTCGGCGCGACAGGAATTCACCCCTCCACTTT. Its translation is CASSLPRRDRNSPLHF.